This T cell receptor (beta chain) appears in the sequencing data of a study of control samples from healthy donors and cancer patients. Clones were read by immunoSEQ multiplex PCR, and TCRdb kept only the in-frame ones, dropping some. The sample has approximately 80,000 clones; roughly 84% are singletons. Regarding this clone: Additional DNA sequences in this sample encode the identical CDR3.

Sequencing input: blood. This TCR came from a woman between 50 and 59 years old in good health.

The CDR3: CASREGQGTDTQYF. The CDR3 region has the DNA TGCGCCAGCAGGGAGGGACAGGGCACAGATACGCAGTATTTT. The V and J genes are TRBV5-1 and TRBJ2-3, with TRBD1 matching 8 bases. The germline V gene encodes CDR1 SGHRS and CDR2 YFSETQ. This CDR3 comprises 14 residues. The junction had 3 bases not matched to a gene; V was cut back by 5 bases and J by 1 base.